This record covers a single T cell receptor (beta chain). Its antigen is currently unknown. This specimen belongs to a study of T cells in Graves' hyperthyroidism and ophthalmopathy. Overall study findings and caveats: Ophthalmopathy was predicted by the model a median of roughly 6.6 months ahead of onset.

Amplification yielded TCR beta CDR3 regions, with RNA transcripts as the source. The TCR CDR3 was amplified in a first-round RT-PCR using the HTBI primer set. Via MiXCR, TCRdb re-called the multiplex PCR reads, giving one row per CDR3 protein. The table has roughly 98,000 distinct CDR3 sequences, 35% to 45% seen once; the top ten hold 10% to 13%. Graves' hyperthyroidism qualified as stable when ophthalmopathy did not progress within 18 months. Uncontrolled infections, other autoimmune diseases, pregnancy or lactation led to exclusion of patients. Together with thyroid ultrasound, orbital computed tomography, serum thyroxine and TRAb, clinical symptoms were used for diagnoses. Sequenced: peripheral blood or thyroid tissue (not recorded which). The clonotype was recovered from a woman aged 25 to 45 with Graves' hyperthyroidism.

The CDR3 region is CSARGQEHSPLHF. The CDR3 region has the DNA TGCAGTGCTAGGGGACAGGAGCATTCACCCCTCCACTTT. The genes are TRBV20-1 and TRBJ1-6; 8 bases line up with TRBD1. V gave up 3 bases and J gave up 8 bases; unmatched junction bases: 3. From germline, CDR1 is DFQATT and CDR2 SNEGSKA (reference sequence). This CDR3 region has 13 residues.